The entry below describes one T cell receptor beta chain. This record comes from a study of blood T cell repertoires in COVID-19. This CDR3 comprises 14 residues. V was clipped by 4 bases and J by 4 bases, with 11 bases between them. The germline CDR1 and CDR2 sequences are SGDLS and YYNGEE. How the authors handled the data: Estimated nucleated cell counts came from reference gene primer amplification. Assay used: immunoSEQ multiplex PCR; TCRdb lists only in-frame clones, some missing. The DNA was the basis for D and trimming; V, J and clone size are from that table. In the table there are 370,000 or so clones, more than 70% of which are singletons.

Sequencing was done on a sample of PBMCs or T cells enriched from blood (not recorded which). The TCR comes from a man aged 30 to 39 who had recovered from COVID-19. The V and J genes are TRBV9 and TRBJ1-4; no firm D call. The CDR3 reads CASSPSERNEKLFF. In nucleotides, the CDR3 is TGTGCCAGCAGCCCCTCCGAGCGTAATGAAAAACTGTTTTTT.